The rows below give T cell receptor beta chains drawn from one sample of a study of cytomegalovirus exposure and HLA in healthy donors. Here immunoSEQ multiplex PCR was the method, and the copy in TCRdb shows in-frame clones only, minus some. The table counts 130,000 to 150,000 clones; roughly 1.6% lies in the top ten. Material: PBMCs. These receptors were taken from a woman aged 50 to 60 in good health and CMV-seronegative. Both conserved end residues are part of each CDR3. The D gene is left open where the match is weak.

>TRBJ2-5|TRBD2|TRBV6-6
TGTGCCAGCTTGACTAGCGGGGGAGATCAAGAGACCCAGTACTTC
CASLTSGGDQETQYF
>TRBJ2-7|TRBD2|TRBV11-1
TGTGCCAGCAGCCGCGAGGCGGGAGGGCCAGATACCGAGCAGTACTTC
CASSREAGGPDTEQYF
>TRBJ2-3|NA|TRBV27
TGTGCCAGCAGTTTATGGACTAGCACAGATACGCAGTATTTT
CASSLWTSTDTQYF
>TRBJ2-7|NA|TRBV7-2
TGTGCCAGCAGACTAGGGGGCTCCTACGAGCAGTACTTC
CASRLGGSYEQYF
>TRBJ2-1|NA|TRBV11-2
TGTGCCAGCAGCTTAGTAGCTGACAATGAGCAGTTCTTC
CASSLVADNEQFF
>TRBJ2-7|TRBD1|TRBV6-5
TGTGCCAGCAGTTACTCTCGTGGACAGGGCTACGAGCAGTACTTC
CASSYSRGQGYEQYF
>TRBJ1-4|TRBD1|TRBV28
TGTGCCACATCATCAGTTACAGGGGGGGATGAAAAACTGTTTTTT
CATSSVTGGDEKLFF
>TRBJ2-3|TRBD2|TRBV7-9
TGTGCCAGCAGCTTCCCCCATGGAACGACTAGCGGGAGTCCAGATACGCAGTATTTT
CASSFPHGTTSGSPDTQYF
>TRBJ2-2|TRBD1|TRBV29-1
TGCAGCGTTAGCGGGACAGGGGGTTACACCGGGGAGCTGTTTTTT
CSVSGTGGYTGELFF
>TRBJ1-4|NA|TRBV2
TGTGCCAGCAGGGACAGCAGCTCTGAAAAACTGTTTTTT
CASRDSSSEKLFF
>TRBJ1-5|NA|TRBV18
TGTGCCAGCTCACCCGGGAGCAATCAGCCCCAGCATTTT
CASSPGSNQPQHF
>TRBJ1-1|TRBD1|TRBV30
TGTGCCTGGGCAGGGGGACGCATGGCTGAAGCTTTCTTT
CAWAGGRMAEAFF
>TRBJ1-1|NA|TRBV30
TGTGCCTGGAGTATCGGTGGAGGCGACGGCACCGAAGCTTTCTTT
CAWSIGGGDGTEAFF
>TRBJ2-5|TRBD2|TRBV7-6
TGTGCCAGCAGCTTAAGGACCGGGACTAGCGGGAGTCGGGAGACCCAGTACTTC
CASSLRTGTSGSRETQYF
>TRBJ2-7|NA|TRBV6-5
TGTGCCAGCAGCGGGACAAATGGGCCTGCTCTAGAGCAGTACTTC
CASSGTNGPALEQYF
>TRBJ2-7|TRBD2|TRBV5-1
TGCGCCAGCAGCTCGCTTGGACTAGCGGGGGGAGGCGAGCAGTACTTC
CASSSLGLAGGGEQYF
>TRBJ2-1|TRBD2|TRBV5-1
TGCGCCAGCAGCGTGCAGACTAGCGGGAGTTTCAATGAGCAGTTCTTC
CASSVQTSGSFNEQFF
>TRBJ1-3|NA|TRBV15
TGTGCCACCAGCAGAGACACAGGCTCTGGAAACACCATATATTTT
CATSRDTGSGNTIYF
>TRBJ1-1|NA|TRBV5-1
TGCGCCAGCAGCTTGGAGCCTACAGGGATTAGGGGGAACACTGAAGCTTTCTTT
CASSLEPTGIRGNTEAFF
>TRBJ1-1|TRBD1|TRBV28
TGTGCCAGCAGTCCCGGGACAGCCACTGAAGCTTTCTTT
CASSPGTATEAFF
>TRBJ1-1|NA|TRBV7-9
TGTGCCAGCAGCCTCCCCCAGGGGAACACTGAAGCTTTCTTT
CASSLPQGNTEAFF
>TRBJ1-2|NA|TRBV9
TGTGCCAGCAGCGTAGGGGACACCTCTAACTATGGCTACACCTTC
CASSVGDTSNYGYTF
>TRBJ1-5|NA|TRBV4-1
TGCGCCAGCAGCCAAGCTGGAACAGGCTCTCAGCCCCAGCATTTT
CASSQAGTGSQPQHF
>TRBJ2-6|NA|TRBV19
TGTGCCAGTATCGGTCTAGGGGCCAACGTCCTGACTTTC
CASIGLGANVLTF
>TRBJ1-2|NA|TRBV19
TGTGCCAGTAGTATAGGTCGGCCCCGGGGAAACTATGGCTACACCTTC
CASSIGRPRGNYGYTF
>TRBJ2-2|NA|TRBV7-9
TGTGCCAGCAGCTTAGACAGCACCGGGGAGCTGTTTTTT
CASSLDSTGELFF
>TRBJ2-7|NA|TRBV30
TGTGCCTGGAGCCGTCCTTCCTACGAGCAGTACTTC
CAWSRPSYEQYF
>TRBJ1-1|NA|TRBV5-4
TGTGCCAGCAGCCCTGGGCAGAGAATGAACACTGAAGCTTTCTTT
CASSPGQRMNTEAFF
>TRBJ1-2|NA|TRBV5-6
TGTGCCAGCACCTTGGGAGGGAATCATGGCTACACCTTC
CASTLGGNHGYTF
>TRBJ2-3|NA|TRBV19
TGTGCCAGTAGTATGATCCCCCTCGGTGATACGCAGTATTTT
CASSMIPLGDTQYF
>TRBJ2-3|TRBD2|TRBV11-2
TGTGCCAGCAGCTTCGCTAGCGGGGCGGGGGATACGCAGTATTTT
CASSFASGAGDTQYF
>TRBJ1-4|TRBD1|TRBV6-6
TGTGCCAGCAGCCGGGACAGGGGTAGAGAAAAACTGTTTTTT
CASSRDRGREKLFF
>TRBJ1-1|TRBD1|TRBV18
TGTGCCAGCTCATCACAGGGGCGGGATACTGAAGCTTTCTTT
CASSSQGRDTEAFF
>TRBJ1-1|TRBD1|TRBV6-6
TGTGCCAGCAGCTCCGGGACAGCGAACACTGAAGCTTTCTTT
CASSSGTANTEAFF
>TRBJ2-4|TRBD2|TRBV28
TGTGCCAGCAGTGATGGACTAGCGGCTTTTGGGGGAAACATTCAGTACTTC
CASSDGLAAFGGNIQYF
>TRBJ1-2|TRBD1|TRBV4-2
TGTGCCAGCAGTCTAACCGGGACAGCCGCCGGCTACACCTTC
CASSLTGTAAGYTF
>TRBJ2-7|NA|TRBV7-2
TGTGCCAGCAGCTTAGCCGGGGGAACAGTATCCTACGAGCAGTACTTC
CASSLAGGTVSYEQYF
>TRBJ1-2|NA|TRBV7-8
TGTGCCAGCAGCTTAGAAGGAGGAACTAACTATGGCTACACCTTC
CASSLEGGTNYGYTF
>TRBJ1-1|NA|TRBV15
TGTGCCACCAGCTTACCAGGGACAATGAACACTGAAGCTTTCTTT
CATSLPGTMNTEAFF
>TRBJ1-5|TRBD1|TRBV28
TGTGCCAGCAGTTTAGGACAGGAGCATCAGCCCCAGCATTTT
CASSLGQEHQPQHF